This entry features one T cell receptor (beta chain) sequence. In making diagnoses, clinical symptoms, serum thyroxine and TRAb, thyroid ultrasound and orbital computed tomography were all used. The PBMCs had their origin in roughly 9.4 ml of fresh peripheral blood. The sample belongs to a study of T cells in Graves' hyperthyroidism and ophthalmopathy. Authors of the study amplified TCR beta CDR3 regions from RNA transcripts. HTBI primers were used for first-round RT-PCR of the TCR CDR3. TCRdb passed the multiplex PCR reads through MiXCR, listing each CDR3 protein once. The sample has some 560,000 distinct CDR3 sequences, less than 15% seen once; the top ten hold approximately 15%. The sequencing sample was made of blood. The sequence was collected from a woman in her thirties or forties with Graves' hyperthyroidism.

CDR3 in amino acids: CASSEPTGVPSYEQYF. CDR3 bases: TGTGCCAGCAGTGAACCGACAGGGGTACCCTCCTACGAGCAGTACTTC. This chain joins TRBV6-2 or TRBV6-3 and TRBJ2-7; TRBD1 matches 8 bases. The CDR3 is 16 amino acids. V shed 5 bases, J shed 0 bases, and the junction held 9 bases outside the gene matches. Germline loops: CDR1 MNHEY, CDR2 SVGEGT.